The clone carrying this T cell receptor (beta chain) was detected only once. The antigen is unknown. After isolation, RNA underwent reverse transcription to generate cDNA as the sequencing template. Clones were read by immunoSEQ multiplex PCR, and TCRdb kept only the in-frame ones, dropping some. The profile shows about 210,000 clones, around two fifths of them singletons. The data are from a study of CD8+ T cells in alopecia areata. Study information: Among treated patients, oral tofacitinib was administered at 5 to 10 mg twice daily.

Findings of the study overall: Expanded CD8+ clones among the top 100, and scalp clonality, were significantly decreased by tofacitinib. While patients received tofacitinib, many expanded lesional clones remained present in scalp and blood.

Germline loops: CDR1 MGHRA, CDR2 YSYEKL. This CDR3 contains 16 residues. The V end was cut by 1 base, the J end by 2 bases, with 12 bases between. Treatment indicated: oral pan-JAK inhibitor, 5-10 mg twice daily. Researchers gathered lesional scalp punch biopsies and peripheral blood from patients with alopecia areata. The rearrangement links TRBV4-1 to TRBJ2-1; D could derive from TRBD1 or TRBD2 (5 bases each). This sequence originates from a human donor with alopecia areata. Source: CD4+ T cells sorted from blood, taken at approximately week 30, from a patient treated with tofacitinib. CDR3 bases: TGCGCCAGCAGCCAAGGTCCGGGACCCCCCTACAATGAGCAGTTCTTC. Amino acids: CASSQGPGPPYNEQFF.